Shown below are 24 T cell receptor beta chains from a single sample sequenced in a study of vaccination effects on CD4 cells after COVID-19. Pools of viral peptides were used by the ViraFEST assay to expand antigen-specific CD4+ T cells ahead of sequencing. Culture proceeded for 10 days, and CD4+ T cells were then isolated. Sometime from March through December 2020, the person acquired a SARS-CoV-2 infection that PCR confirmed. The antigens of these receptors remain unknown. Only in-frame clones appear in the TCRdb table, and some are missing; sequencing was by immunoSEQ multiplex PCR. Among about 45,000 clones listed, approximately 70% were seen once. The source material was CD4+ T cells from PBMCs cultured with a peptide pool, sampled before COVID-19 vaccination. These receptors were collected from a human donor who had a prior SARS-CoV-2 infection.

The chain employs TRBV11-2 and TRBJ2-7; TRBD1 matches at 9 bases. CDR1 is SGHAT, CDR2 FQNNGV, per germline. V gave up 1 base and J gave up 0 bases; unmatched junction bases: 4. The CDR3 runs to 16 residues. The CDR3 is CASSLGRQGGSYEQYF. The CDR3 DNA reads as TGTGCCAGCAGCTTAGGCAGACAGGGGGGCTCCTACGAGCAGTACTTC.

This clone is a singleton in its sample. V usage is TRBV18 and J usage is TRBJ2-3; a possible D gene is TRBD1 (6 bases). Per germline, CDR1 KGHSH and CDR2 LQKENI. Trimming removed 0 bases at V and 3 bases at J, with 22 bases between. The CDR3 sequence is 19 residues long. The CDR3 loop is CASSPPRTAFYPSTDTQYF. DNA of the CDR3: TGTGCCAGCTCACCACCCCGGACAGCATTTTATCCATCTACAGATACGCAGTATTTT.

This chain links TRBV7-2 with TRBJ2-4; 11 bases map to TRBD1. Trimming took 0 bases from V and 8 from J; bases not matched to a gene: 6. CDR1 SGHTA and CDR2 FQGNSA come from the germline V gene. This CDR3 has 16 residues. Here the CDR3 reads CASSLASGTGGYIQYF. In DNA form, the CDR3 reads TGTGCCAGCAGCTTAGCTTCAGGGACAGGGGGATACATTCAGTACTTC. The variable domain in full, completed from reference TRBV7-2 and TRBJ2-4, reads GAGVSQSPSNKVTEKGKDVELRCDPISGHTALYWYRQSLGQGLEFLIYFQGNSAPDKSGLPSDRFSAERTGGSVSTLTIQRTQQEDSAVYLCASSLASGTGGYIQYFGAGTRLSVL.

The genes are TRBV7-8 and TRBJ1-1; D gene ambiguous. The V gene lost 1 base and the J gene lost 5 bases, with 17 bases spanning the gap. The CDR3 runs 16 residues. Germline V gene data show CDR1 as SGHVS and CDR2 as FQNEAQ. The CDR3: CASSLVGRESRTEAFF. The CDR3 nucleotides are TGTGCCAGCAGCTTAGTGGGTCGGGAGTCGAGGACTGAAGCTTTCTTT.

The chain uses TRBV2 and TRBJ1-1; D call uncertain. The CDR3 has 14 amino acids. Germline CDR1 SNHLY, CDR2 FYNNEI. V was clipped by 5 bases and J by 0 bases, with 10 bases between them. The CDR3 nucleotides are TGTGCCAGCAGTCTTCGGGGAATGAACACTGAAGCTTTCTTT. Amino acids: CASSLRGMNTEAFF.

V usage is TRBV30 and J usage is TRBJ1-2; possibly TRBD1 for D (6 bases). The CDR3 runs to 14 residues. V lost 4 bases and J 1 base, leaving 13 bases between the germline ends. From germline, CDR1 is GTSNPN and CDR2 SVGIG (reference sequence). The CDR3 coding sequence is TGTGCCTGGATATTGATGGACAGTAACTATGGCTACACCTTC. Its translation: CAWILMDSNYGYTF.

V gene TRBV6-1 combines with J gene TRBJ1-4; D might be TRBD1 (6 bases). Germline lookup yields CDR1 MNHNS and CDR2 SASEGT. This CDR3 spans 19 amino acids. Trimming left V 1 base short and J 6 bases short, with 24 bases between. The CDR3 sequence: CASSEVSKAGDHYDEKLFF. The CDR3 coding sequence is TGTGCCAGCAGTGAAGTCTCTAAGGCAGGGGATCATTACGATGAAAAACTGTTTTTT.

The CDR3: CASRIAGSNEKLFF. The CDR3 DNA follows: TGTGCCAGCAGGATCGCAGGGTCTAATGAAAAACTGTTTTTT. V and J are TRBV7-9 and TRBJ1-4; TRBD1 might be the D (5 bases). The CDR3 is made up of 14 amino acids. Per the germline V gene, CDR1 is SEHNR and CDR2 is FQNEAQ (reference sequence). Between the trimmed V and J ends, which lost 6 bases and 3 bases, there was a span of 11 bases. The full variable domain, completed using reference TRBV7-9 and TRBJ1-4, is DTGVSQNPRHKITKRGQNVTFRCDPISEHNRLYWYRQTLGQGPEFLTYFQNEAQLEKSRLLSDRFSAERPKGSFSTLEIQRTEQGDSAMYLCASRIAGSNEKLFFGSGTQLSVL.

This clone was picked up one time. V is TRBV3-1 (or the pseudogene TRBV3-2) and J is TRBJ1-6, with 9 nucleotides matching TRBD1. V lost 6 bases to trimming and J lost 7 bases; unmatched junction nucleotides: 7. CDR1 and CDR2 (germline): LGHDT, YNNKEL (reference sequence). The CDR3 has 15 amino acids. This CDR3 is CASRNTGTGNSPLHF. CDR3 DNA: TGTGCCAGCAGAAACACTGGGACAGGGAATTCACCCCTCCACTTT.

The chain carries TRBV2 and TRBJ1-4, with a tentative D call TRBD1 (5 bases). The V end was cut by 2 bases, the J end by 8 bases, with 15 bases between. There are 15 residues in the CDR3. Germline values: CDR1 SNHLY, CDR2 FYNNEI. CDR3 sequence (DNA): TGTGCCAGCAGTGAAAGTAGGGGTTTGGGAGAAAAACTGTTTTTT. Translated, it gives CASSESRGLGEKLFF.

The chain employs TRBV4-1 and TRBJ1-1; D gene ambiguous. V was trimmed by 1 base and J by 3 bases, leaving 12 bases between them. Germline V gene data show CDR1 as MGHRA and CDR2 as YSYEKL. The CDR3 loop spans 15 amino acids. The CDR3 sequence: CASSQVSVGYTEAFF. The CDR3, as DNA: TGCGCCAGCAGCCAAGTTTCGGTCGGCTACACTGAAGCTTTCTTT.

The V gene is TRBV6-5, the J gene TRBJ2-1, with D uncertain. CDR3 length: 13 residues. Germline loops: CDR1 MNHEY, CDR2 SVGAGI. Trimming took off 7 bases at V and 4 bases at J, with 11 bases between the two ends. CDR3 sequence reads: CASTQTGYNEQFF. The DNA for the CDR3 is TGTGCCAGCACCCAAACCGGGTACAATGAGCAGTTCTTC.

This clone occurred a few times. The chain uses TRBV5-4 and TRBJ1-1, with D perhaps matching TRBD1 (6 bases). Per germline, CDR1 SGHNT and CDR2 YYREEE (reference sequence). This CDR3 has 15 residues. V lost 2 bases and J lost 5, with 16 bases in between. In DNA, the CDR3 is TGTGCCAGCAGCTTTCCCGGACAGCGAAGGACTGAAGCTTTCTTT. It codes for CASSFPGQRRTEAFF.

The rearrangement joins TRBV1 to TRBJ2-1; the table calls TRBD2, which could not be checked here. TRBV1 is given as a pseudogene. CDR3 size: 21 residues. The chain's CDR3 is CTSSQDPKSRLAGVIYNEQFF. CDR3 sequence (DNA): TGCACCAGCAGCCAAGACCCAAAATCACGACTAGCGGGGGTGATCTACAATGAGCAGTTCTTC.

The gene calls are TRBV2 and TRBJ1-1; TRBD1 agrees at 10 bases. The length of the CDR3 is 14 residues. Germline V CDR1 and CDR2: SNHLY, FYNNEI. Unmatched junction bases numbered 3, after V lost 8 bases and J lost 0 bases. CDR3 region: CASDRGRMNTEAFF. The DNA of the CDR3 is TGTGCCAGCGACAGGGGGCGGATGAACACTGAAGCTTTCTTT.

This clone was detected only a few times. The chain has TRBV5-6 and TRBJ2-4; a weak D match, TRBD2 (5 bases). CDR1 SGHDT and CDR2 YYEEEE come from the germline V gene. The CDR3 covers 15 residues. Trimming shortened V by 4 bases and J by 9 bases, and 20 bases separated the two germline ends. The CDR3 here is CASSGRGSLSFIQYF. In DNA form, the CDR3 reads TGTGCCAGCAGCGGCAGAGGGAGTTTGAGCTTCATTCAGTACTTC.

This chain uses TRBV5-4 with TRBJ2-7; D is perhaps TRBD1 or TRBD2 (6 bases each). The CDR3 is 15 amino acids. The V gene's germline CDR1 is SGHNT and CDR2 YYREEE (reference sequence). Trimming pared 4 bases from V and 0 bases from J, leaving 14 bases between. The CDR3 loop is CASSPKGGLSYEQYF. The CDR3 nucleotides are TGTGCCAGCAGCCCGAAAGGGGGGCTCTCCTACGAGCAGTACTTC.

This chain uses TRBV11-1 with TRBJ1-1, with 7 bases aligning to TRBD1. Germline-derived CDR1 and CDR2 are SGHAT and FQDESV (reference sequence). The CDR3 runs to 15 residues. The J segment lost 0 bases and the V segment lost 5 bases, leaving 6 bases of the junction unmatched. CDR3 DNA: TGTGCCAGCAGCCACACGGGACAGTTGAACACTGAAGCTTTCTTT. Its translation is CASSHTGQLNTEAFF.

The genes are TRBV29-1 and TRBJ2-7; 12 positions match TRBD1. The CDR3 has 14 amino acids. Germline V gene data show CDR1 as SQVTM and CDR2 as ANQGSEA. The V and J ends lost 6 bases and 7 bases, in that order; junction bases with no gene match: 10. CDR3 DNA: TGCAGCGTAAATACGGGACAGGGGGCCTTTGAGCAGTACTTC. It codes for CSVNTGQGAFEQYF.

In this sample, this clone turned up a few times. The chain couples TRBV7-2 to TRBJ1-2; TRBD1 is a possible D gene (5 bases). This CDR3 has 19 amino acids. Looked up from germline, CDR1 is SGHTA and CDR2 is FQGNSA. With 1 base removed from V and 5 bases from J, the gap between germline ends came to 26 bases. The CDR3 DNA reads TGTGCCAGCAGCTTAGGGGCGGGGCCCCTGGGCGCATTTCGTTATGGCTACACCTTC. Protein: CASSLGAGPLGAFRYGYTF. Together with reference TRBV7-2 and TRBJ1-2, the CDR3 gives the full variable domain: GAGVSQSPSNKVTEKGKDVELRCDPISGHTALYWYRQSLGQGLEFLIYFQGNSAPDKSGLPSDRFSAERTGGSVSTLTIQRTQQEDSAVYLCASSLGAGPLGAFRYGYTFGSGTRLTVV.

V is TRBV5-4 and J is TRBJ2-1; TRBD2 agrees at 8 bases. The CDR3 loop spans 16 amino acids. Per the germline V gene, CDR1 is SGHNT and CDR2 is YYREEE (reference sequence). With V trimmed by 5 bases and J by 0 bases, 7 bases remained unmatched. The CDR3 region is CASRKYGGASYNEQFF. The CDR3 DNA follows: TGTGCCAGCAGAAAATACGGGGGGGCCTCCTACAATGAGCAGTTCTTC.

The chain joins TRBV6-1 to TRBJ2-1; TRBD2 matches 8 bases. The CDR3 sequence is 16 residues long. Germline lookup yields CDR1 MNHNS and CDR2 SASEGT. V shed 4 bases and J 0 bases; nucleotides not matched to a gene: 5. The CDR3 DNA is TGTGCCAGCAGTGGAGCGGGAGCGAGCTCCTACAATGAGCAGTTCTTC. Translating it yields CASSGAGASSYNEQFF.

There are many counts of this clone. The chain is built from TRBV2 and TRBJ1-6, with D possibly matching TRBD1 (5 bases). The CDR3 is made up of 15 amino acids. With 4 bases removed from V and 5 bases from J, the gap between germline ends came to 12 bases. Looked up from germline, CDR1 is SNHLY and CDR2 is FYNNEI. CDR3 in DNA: TGTGCCAGCAGTGTCGGTGGGGGTAATAATTCACCCCTCCACTTT. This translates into CASSVGGGNNSPLHF.

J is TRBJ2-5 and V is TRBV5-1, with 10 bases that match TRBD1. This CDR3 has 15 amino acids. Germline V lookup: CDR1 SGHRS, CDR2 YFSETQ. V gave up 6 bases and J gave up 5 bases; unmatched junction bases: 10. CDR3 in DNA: TGCGCCAGCACCGGGACAGGGGCCGTCGGGGAGACCCAGTACTTC. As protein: CASTGTGAVGETQYF.